One and the same sample provided the 30 T cell receptor beta chains below, sequenced in a study of blood T cells in healthy people across ages. Together with a sample-barcoded 5' primer, a J-beta primer mix was included in a second PCR lasting roughly 6 to 12 cycles. TCRdb used MiXCR to reprocess the 5' RACE reads, holding one entry per CDR3 protein. Of 500,000 to 650,000 distinct CDR3 sequences listed, roughly a quarter are singletons. These data were also reused for a study on T cells of mothers and their children.

Material for sequencing was blood. The receptor source for this set is a boy between 2 and 10 years old in good health.

The CDR3 DNA reads TGTGCCAGCAGTTACGATACGGATACGCAGTATTTT. Translated: CASSYDTDTQYF. The V call is TRBV6-6, the J call TRBJ2-3; no reliable D call. CDR3 size: 12 residues. V was clipped by 2 bases and J by 6 bases, with 6 bases between them. Germline CDR1 is MNHNY and CDR2 is SVGAGI (reference sequence).

This clonotype came up a few times. V and J are TRBV6-6 and TRBJ2-5, with D perhaps TRBD2 (5 bases). V shed 2 bases and J shed 4 bases, with 14 bases lying between them. Germline assignment: CDR1 MNHNY and CDR2 SVGAGI (reference sequence). The CDR3 spans 15 residues. The CDR3 coding sequence is TGTGCCAGCAGTTACCATCCGACTATAGGAGAGACCCAGTACTTC. Translating gives CASSYHPTIGETQYF.

This clonotype has just a few counts. V gene TRBV7-9 combines with J gene TRBJ2-5; a weak D match, TRBD1 (7 bases). The CDR3 contains 13 residues. With 6 bases removed from V and 1 base from J, the gap between germline ends came to 9 bases. CDR1 and CDR2 (germline): SEHNR, FQNEAQ (reference sequence). CDR3: CASREGAQETQYF. The CDR3 region has the DNA TGTGCCAGCAGGGAGGGGGCCCAAGAGACCCAGTACTTC.

This chain links TRBV7-9 with TRBJ1-3, with D unresolved. The germline gives CDR1 SEHNR, CDR2 FQNEAQ (reference sequence). V lost 3 bases and J lost 0, with 15 bases in between. The CDR3 contains 17 residues. This CDR3 is CASSLLAGRTSGNTIYF. The CDR3, as DNA: TGTGCCAGCAGCTTGCTGGCCGGACGGACCTCTGGAAACACCATATATTTT.

V usage is TRBV12-3 or TRBV12-4 and J usage is TRBJ1-5; D unclear. The V end was cut by 6 bases, the J end by 3 bases, with 9 bases between. CDR3 length equals 13 residues. CDR3 sequence reads: CASSLRFNQPQHF. CDR3 in DNA: TGTGCCAGCAGCCTTCGGTTCAATCAGCCCCAGCATTTT.

This clonotype has ten or more counts. The rearrangement joins TRBV5-1 to TRBJ2-3; no reliable D call. Germline loops: CDR1 SGHRS, CDR2 YFSETQ. CDR3 length equals 13 residues. V lost 4 bases to trimming and J lost 0 bases, with 6 bases between them. CDR3 sequence (DNA): TGCGCCAGCAGCCCTGGGAGCACAGATACGCAGTATTTT. Translated: CASSPGSTDTQYF.

The CDR3 DNA is TGTGCCAGTAACCTCGGGACTAGCGGGAACTACGAGCAGTACTTC. This translates into CASNLGTSGNYEQYF. The chain couples TRBV19 to TRBJ2-7; 13 bases match TRBD2. After removal of 7 bases from V and 3 bases from J, the junction contained 6 bases not matched to a gene. CDR1 is LNHDA and CDR2 is SQIVND in the germline V gene (reference sequence). The CDR3 has 15 amino acids.

The genes are TRBV9 and TRBJ2-2; 8 bases align to TRBD2. CDR3 size: 16 residues. From germline, CDR1 is SGDLS and CDR2 YYNGEE. Trimming took 1 base from V and 0 from J; bases not matched to a gene: 2. CDR3 DNA sequence: TGTGCCAGCAGCGTACAAGCGGGAGCGAACACCGGGGAGCTGTTTTTT. Amino acids: CASSVQAGANTGELFF.

A few counts support this clonotype. The chain has TRBV29-1 and TRBJ2-7; 8 nucleotides agree with TRBD1. V lost 2 bases to trimming and J lost 2 bases; unmatched junction nucleotides: 2. This CDR3 is 13 amino acids long. Germline V gene lookup returns CDR1 SQVTM and CDR2 ANQGSEA. This CDR3 reads CSVERDRPYEQYF. The CDR3 DNA is TGCAGCGTTGAAAGGGACAGGCCCTACGAGCAGTACTTC.

The V call is TRBV27, the J call TRBJ2-7; 7 bases are shared with TRBD2. The CDR3 totals 13 residues. Germline CDR1 reads MNHEY; CDR2 reads SMNVEV (reference sequence). Trimming removed 8 bases from V and 4 bases from J; junction bases left unmatched: 8. The DNA for the CDR3 is TGTGCCAGCGGTGGGAGGGATCTATACGAGCAGTACTTC. It yields the protein CASGGRDLYEQYF.

This chain uses TRBV4-3 with TRBJ2-3, with 9 bases identical to TRBD1. The V segment lost 2 bases and the J segment 2 bases; nucleotides outside the gene matches: 8. The CDR3 contains 17 residues. CDR1 is LGHNA, CDR2 YSLEER, per germline. The CDR3 protein is CASSQLTGTGYTDTQYF. CDR3 nucleotides: TGCGCCAGCAGCCAATTGACCGGGACAGGGTACACAGATACGCAGTATTTT.

This chain joins TRBV20-1 and TRBJ2-3, with TRBD1 matching over 7 bases. CDR1 DFQATT and CDR2 SNEGSKA come from the germline V gene (reference sequence). After removal of 0 bases from V and 5 bases from J, the junction contained 20 bases not matched to a gene. The CDR3 loop spans 19 amino acids. The CDR3 loop is CSARDRVRGRQGAIDTQYF. The DNA for the CDR3 is TGCAGTGCTAGAGATCGGGTTCGGGGCCGACAGGGAGCAATAGATACGCAGTATTTT.

J is TRBJ2-3 and V is TRBV7-3; 7 bases align to TRBD2. Germline lookup yields CDR1 SGHTA and CDR2 FQGTGA. V lost 0 bases and J lost 3; bases outside the gene matches: 3. The CDR3 loop spans 15 amino acids. The CDR3 loop is CASSLTGTKTDTQYF. CDR3 nucleotide sequence: TGTGCCAGCAGCTTAACCGGGACTAAGACAGATACGCAGTATTTT.

The chain recombines TRBV9 with TRBJ1-6; D remains ambiguous. CDR3 length: 16 residues. Per the germline V gene, CDR1 is SGDLS and CDR2 is YYNGEE. Trimming removed 4 bases at V and 0 bases at J, with 11 bases between. For the CDR3, the DNA is TGTGCCAGCAGCAACCCCAGGAGCTCCTATAATTCACCCCTCCACTTT. Its translation is CASSNPRSSYNSPLHF. The full variable domain, with the rest looked up from reference TRBV9 and TRBJ1-6, is DSGVTQTPKHLITATGQRVTLRCSPRSGDLSVYWYQQSLDQGLQFLIQYYNGEERAKGNILERFSAQQFPDLHSELNLSSLELGDSALYFCASSNPRSSYNSPLHFGNGTRLTVT.

This clonotype turned up a few times. V is TRBV7-9 and J is TRBJ2-1, with D perhaps matching TRBD1 (7 bases). Germline V lookup: CDR1 SEHNR, CDR2 FQNEAQ (reference sequence). V was pared by 7 bases and J by 8 bases, with 21 bases between. This CDR3 comprises 15 residues. This CDR3 reads CASISLNRGGDEQFF. The DNA of the CDR3 is TGTGCCAGCATCAGCTTAAACAGGGGAGGTGATGAGCAGTTCTTC.

V and J are TRBV28 and TRBJ2-7; D remains ambiguous. The CDR3 covers 11 residues. V lost 11 bases, J lost 0 bases, and 8 bases lay in between. Germline V gene lookup returns CDR1 MDHEN and CDR2 SYDVKM. The CDR3 region is CASGGSYEQYF. The CDR3 DNA is TGTGCCTCGGGCGGCTCCTACGAGCAGTACTTC.

This sequence joins TRBV24-1 and TRBJ2-7, with TRBD1 identical over 7 bases. Per the germline V gene, CDR1 is KGHDR and CDR2 is SFDVKD. The CDR3 sequence is 12 residues long. V lost 7 bases, J lost 2 bases, and 1 base stayed unmatched. This CDR3 is CATRTGTYEQYF. In DNA, the CDR3 is TGTGCCACCAGGACAGGGACCTACGAGCAGTACTTC.

This clonotype was found a few times. This chain uses TRBV7-9 with TRBJ1-4; the D gene is possibly TRBD1 (5 bases). Germline V gives CDR1 SEHNR, CDR2 FQNEAQ (reference sequence). This CDR3 region has 14 residues. With 5 bases removed from V and 1 base from J, the gap between germline ends came to 8 bases. CDR3 protein: CASSADRTNEKLFF. The DNA of the CDR3 is TGTGCCAGCAGCGCAGACAGAACTAATGAAAAACTGTTTTTT.

This clonotype was seen only a few times. The V gene is TRBV6-5, the J gene TRBJ2-2; D assignment may be TRBD1 or TRBD2 (5 bases each). The CDR3 length is 15 residues. Germline V gives CDR1 MNHEY, CDR2 SVGAGI. Trimming removed 0 bases at V and 9 bases at J, with 14 bases between. The CDR3 sequence is CASSYSGTATRELFF. The DNA of the CDR3 is TGTGCCAGCAGTTACTCTGGGACGGCGACGAGGGAGCTGTTTTTT.

This clonotype was seen just once. The V gene is TRBV28, the J gene TRBJ2-1; D is undetermined. Germline lookup yields CDR1 MDHEN and CDR2 SYDVKM. V dropped 3 bases and J dropped 5 bases, with 8 bases sitting between them. The CDR3 is 13 residues long. DNA of the CDR3: TGTGCCAGCAGTTTCCGGCAGGACAATGAGCAGTTCTTC. Its protein is CASSFRQDNEQFF.

The V gene is TRBV2, the J gene TRBJ1-1; D is unresolved. This CDR3 has 12 residues. Germline lookup yields CDR1 SNHLY and CDR2 FYNNEI. V lost 5 bases, J lost 6 bases, and 10 bases lay in between. CDR3 loop: CASSPLTAEAFF. DNA of the CDR3: TGTGCCAGCAGTCCCCTGACGGCTGAAGCTTTCTTT.

This clonotype appeared a single time. The chain joins TRBV24-1 to TRBJ2-5; the match to TRBD2 covers 11 bases. Judging by the DNA end, TRBJ2-1 fits better; the J call may be wrong. CDR3 length equals 16 residues. Germline assignment: CDR1 KGHDR and CDR2 SFDVKD. The CDR3 reads CATSDPSTSGEADQFF. The CDR3 DNA sequence: TGTGCCACCAGTGATCCCTCGACTAGCGGGGAGGCTGATCAGTTCTTC.

This clonotype was seen a handful of times. This chain joins TRBV15 and TRBJ1-2; possible D gene TRBD1, 5 bases. V lost 5 bases, J lost 0 bases, and 13 bases lay in between. CDR1 and CDR2 from the germline V gene are LNHNV and YYDKDF (reference sequence). This CDR3 comprises 15 residues. The CDR3 nucleotides read TGTGCCACCAGCCTTTCGAGGGGCGCTAACTATGGCTACACCTTC. It is translated as CATSLSRGANYGYTF. The whole variable domain, remainder taken from reference TRBV15 and TRBJ1-2, is DAMVIQNPRYQVTQFGKPVTLSCSQTLNHNVMYWYQQKSSQAPKLLFHYYDKDFNNEADTPDNFQSRRPNTSFCFLDIRSPGLGDTAMYLCATSLSRGANYGYTFGSGTRLTVV.

This clonotype was observed a handful of times. The J gene is TRBJ1-1, the V gene TRBV10-2; 8 bases are a match to TRBD1. The V gene's germline CDR1 is WSHSY and CDR2 SAAADI. This CDR3 region has 13 residues. The trim removed 10 bases at V and 1 base at J, leaving 5 bases unmatched. Here the CDR3 DNA reads TGCGCCACCAGGACAGGGCGGAACACTGAAGCTTTCTTT. Its protein product is CATRTGRNTEAFF.

This clonotype was counted only a few times. The V and J genes are TRBV7-2 and TRBJ2-1; D perhaps matches TRBD2 (6 bases). With the DNA end fitting TRBJ2-7 better, the J assignment may be wrong. This CDR3 has 15 amino acids. Germline-derived CDR1 and CDR2 are SGHTA and FQGNSA. CDR3 in amino acids: CASSFVRWRANEQYF. The CDR3, as DNA: TGTGCCAGCAGCTTTGTCCGCTGGAGGGCCAACGAGCAGTACTTC.

This clonotype has more than one count but fewer than ten. The chain recombines TRBV18 with TRBJ1-1; the match to TRBD1 covers 8 bases. Trimming cost V 5 bases and J 7 bases; bases outside gene matches: 9. Germline V gene data show CDR1 as KGHSH and CDR2 as LQKENI. This CDR3 comprises 14 residues. CDR3 DNA sequence: TGTGCCAGCTCATACAGGGGGATCGGGGGTGAAGCTTTCTTT. Translated, it gives CASSYRGIGGEAFF.

The table lists this clonotype with a few counts. This sequence joins TRBV4-1 and TRBJ2-3, with D possibly being TRBD1 or TRBD2 (5 bases each). The germline V and J ends were trimmed by 4 bases and 3 bases, with 17 bases remaining between them. CDR3 size: 16 residues. The germline CDR1 and CDR2 sequences are MGHRA and YSYEKL. The CDR3 nucleotides are TGCGCCAGCAGCCCGCAGAGGGGTAGAGGAACAGATACGCAGTATTTT. Translating it yields CASSPQRGRGTDTQYF.

Only a few counts were recorded for this clonotype. V usage is TRBV12-5 and J usage is TRBJ1-2; the match to TRBD1 covers 9 bases. There are 13 residues in the CDR3. V lost 7 bases to trimming and J lost 8 bases; unmatched junction nucleotides: 8. The germline gives CDR1 LGHNT, CDR2 FRNRAP. This CDR3 is CASAPGQGPGYTF. CDR3 nucleotide sequence: TGTGCTAGTGCCCCGGGACAGGGTCCCGGCTACACCTTC.

V usage is TRBV12-3 or TRBV12-4 and J usage is TRBJ2-2; D remains ambiguous. This CDR3 is built from 15 residues. Trimming stripped 5 bases from V and 0 bases from J, with 10 bases between. CDR3 DNA: TGTGCCAGCAGTCCCCCAGCACCGAACACCGGGGAGCTGTTTTTT. It codes for CASSPPAPNTGELFF.

There are a few counts of this clonotype. The chain is built from TRBV7-8 and TRBJ2-3, with TRBD1 as a possible D gene (6 bases). This CDR3 has 14 amino acids. Germline V lookup: CDR1 SGHVS, CDR2 FQNEAQ. Deletions cut 3 bases from V and 2 bases from J, with 9 bases between. The CDR3 spells CASSFTGPTDTQYF. In nucleotides, the CDR3 is TGTGCCAGCAGCTTCACAGGGCCCACAGATACGCAGTATTTT.